This T cell receptor beta chain is from a study of beta chain features in type 1 diabetes. General study points: The naive, central memory and Treg TCRB repertoires showed an apparent similarity that was greater among patients than among healthy donors. All four CD4+ subsets from Type 1 diabetes patients carried moderately but significantly shorter TCRB CDR3s.

Purities in excess of 95% were seen in all sorted populations. Expressed TCRB transcripts were sequenced because the isolated RNA had all been reverse transcribed beforehand. Naive, central memory and regulatory T cell samples produced a mean of approximately 4 million reads. Repertoires were generated with immunoSEQ multiplex PCR, while TCRdb's copy carries only in-frame clones and drops some. The sample yields 250,000 or so clones, about 15% seen once. The CDR3 sequence is 15 residues long. Germline CDR1 SGHDN, CDR2 FVKESK. Trimming removed 3 bases from V and 1 base from J, with 12 bases in between. With respect to this clone: Its matching antigen is unknown.

The source of this sequence is a young man with type 1 diabetes. Input material: naive CD4+ T cells from blood. V gene TRBV14 combines with J gene TRBJ2-5; D might be TRBD2 (6 bases). The CDR3 spells CASSHGGAGQETQYF. The CDR3 bases are TGTGCCAGCAGCCATGGAGGGGCAGGCCAAGAGACCCAGTACTTC.